The 5 T cell receptor beta chains in this list originate from one sample, sequenced in a study of blood T cell repertoires in COVID-19. TCRdb keeps only in-frame clones here, not all; method: immunoSEQ multiplex PCR. The sample lists some 180,000 clones, about 84% seen once, with roughly 6.3% in the top ten. The sequenced sample consisted of peripheral blood. These receptors all stem from a human donor in a cohort sampled during active COVID-19.

This rearrangement joins TRBV11-2 to TRBJ2-7, with D maybe TRBD1 (5 bases). V was pared by 1 base and J by 3 bases, with 10 bases between. Germline lookup yields CDR1 SGHAT and CDR2 FQNNGV. The CDR3 covers 14 residues. The CDR3 here is CASSLARDDYEQYF. DNA for the CDR3: TGTGCCAGCAGCTTAGCCAGGGATGACTACGAGCAGTACTTC.

The CDR3 region has the DNA TGCGCCAGCAGCTTGGTGGGGCAAGGGGCACTCACTGAAGCTTTCTTT. Translation: CASSLVGQGALTEAFF. This rearrangement joins TRBV5-1 to TRBJ1-1; perhaps TRBD1 as D (5 bases). The CDR3 runs 16 residues. The V gene lost 0 bases and the J gene lost 4 bases, with 16 bases spanning the gap. CDR1 SGHRS and CDR2 YFSETQ come from the germline V gene.

V gene TRBV19 combines with J gene TRBJ2-7; 7 bases are shared with TRBD1. The germline CDR1 and CDR2 sequences are LNHDA and SQIVND (reference sequence). V lost 3 bases, J lost 2 bases, and 4 bases stayed unmatched. The CDR3 consists of 14 residues. The CDR3 DNA follows: TGTGCCAGTAGTATCGGGACAGCCGCCTACGAGCAGTACTTC. It yields the protein CASSIGTAAYEQYF.

This chain connects TRBV5-1 to TRBJ1-2, with D uncertain. From germline, CDR1 is SGHRS and CDR2 YFSETQ. Trimming cost V 0 bases and J 4 bases, with 19 bases left between them. CDR3 size: 17 residues. The CDR3 bases are TGCGCCAGCAGCTTGGTGGCAGGACTTCAGAGAGGCTATGGCTACACCTTC. It specifies CASSLVAGLQRGYGYTF.

The chain joins TRBV4-1 to TRBJ2-7, with D perhaps matching TRBD1 (5 bases). CDR1 is MGHRA, CDR2 YSYEKL, per germline. This CDR3 contains 15 residues. V was trimmed by 3 bases and J by 2 bases, leaving 14 bases between them. CDR3 sequence: CASSHKDDRAYEQYF. The CDR3 bases are TGCGCCAGCAGCCATAAGGATGACAGAGCCTACGAGCAGTACTTC.